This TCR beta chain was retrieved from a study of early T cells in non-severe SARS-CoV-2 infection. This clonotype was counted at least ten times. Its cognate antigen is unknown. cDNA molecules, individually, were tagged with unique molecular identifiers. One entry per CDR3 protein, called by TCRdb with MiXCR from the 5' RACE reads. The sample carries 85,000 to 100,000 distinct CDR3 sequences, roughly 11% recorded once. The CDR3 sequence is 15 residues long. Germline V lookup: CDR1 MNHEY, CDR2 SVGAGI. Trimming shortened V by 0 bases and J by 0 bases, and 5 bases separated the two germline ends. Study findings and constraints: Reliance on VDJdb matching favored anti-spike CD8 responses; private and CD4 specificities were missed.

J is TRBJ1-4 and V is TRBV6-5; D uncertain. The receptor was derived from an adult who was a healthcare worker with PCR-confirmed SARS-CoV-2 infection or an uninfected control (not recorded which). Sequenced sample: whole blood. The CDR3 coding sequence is TGTGCCAGCAGTTACTCGATCACAACTAATGAAAAACTGTTTTTT. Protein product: CASSYSITTNEKLFF.